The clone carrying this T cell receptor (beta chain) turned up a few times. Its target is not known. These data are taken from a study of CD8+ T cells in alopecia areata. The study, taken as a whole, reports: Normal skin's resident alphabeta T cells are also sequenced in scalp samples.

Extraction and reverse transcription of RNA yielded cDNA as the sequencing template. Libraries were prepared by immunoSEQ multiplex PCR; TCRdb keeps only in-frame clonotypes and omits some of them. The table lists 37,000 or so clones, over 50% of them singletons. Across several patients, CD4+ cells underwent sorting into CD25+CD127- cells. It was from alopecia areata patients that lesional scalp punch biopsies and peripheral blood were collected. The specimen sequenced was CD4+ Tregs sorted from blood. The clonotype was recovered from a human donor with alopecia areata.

In nucleotides, the CDR3 is TGTGCCTGGAGTAGGGACCGGCGAGGCACTGAAGCTTTCTTT. Its protein is CAWSRDRRGTEAFF. This chain uses TRBV30 with TRBJ1-1; possible D gene TRBD1, 5 bases. Germline V gene lookup returns CDR1 GTSNPN and CDR2 SVGIG (reference sequence). Trimming removed 2 bases at V and 4 bases at J, with 14 bases between. This CDR3 contains 14 residues.